Presented here are 20 T cell receptor beta chains from one specimen sequenced in a study of blood T cells in healthy people across ages. A J-beta primer mix and a sample-barcoded 5' primer were used in a second PCR of about 7 to 12 cycles. MiXCR, applied by TCRdb to the 5' RACE reads, yields one record per CDR3 protein. The sample lists 750,000 to 950,000 distinct CDR3 sequences, around half seen once, with roughly two fifths in the top ten. Specimen: blood. The receptors here all came from a man older than 75 in good health.

This sequence joins TRBV15 and TRBJ2-1; D is unresolved. The V gene lost 2 bases and the J gene lost 10 bases, with 15 bases spanning the gap. This CDR3 has 14 residues. CDR1 and CDR2 from the germline V gene are LNHNV and YYDKDF (reference sequence). The CDR3 DNA follows: TGTGCCACCAGCAGAAACCCCCCCACGATCGAGCAGTTCTTC. Its protein is CATSRNPPTIEQFF.

The CDR3 loop is CASSWTPRGDTQYF. CDR3 nucleotide sequence: TGCGCCAGCAGCTGGACCCCCCGTGGAGATACGCAGTATTTT. The V call is TRBV5-1, the J call TRBJ2-3; no clear D gene. The CDR3 is 14 amino acids. Germline-derived CDR1 and CDR2 are SGHRS and YFSETQ. The V end was cut by 3 bases, the J end by 5 bases, with 13 bases between. Full variable domain (missing parts from reference TRBV5-1 and TRBJ2-3): KAGVTQTPRYLIKTRGQQVTLSCSPISGHRSVSWYQQTPGQGLQFLFEYFSETQRNKGNFPGRFSGRQFSNSRSEMNVSTLELGDSALYLCASSWTPRGDTQYFGPGTRLTVL.

This chain connects TRBV28 to TRBJ2-3; D uncertain. Germline V CDR1 and CDR2: MDHEN, SYDVKM. The CDR3 consists of 12 residues. V was trimmed by 5 bases and J by 10 bases, leaving 13 bases between them. The CDR3 spells CASSPQWAPQYF. Here the CDR3 DNA reads TGTGCCAGCAGTCCCCAATGGGCGCCGCAGTATTTT.

The table lists this clonotype with a few counts. The rearrangement joins TRBV3-1 to TRBJ2-7; D not resolved. This CDR3 has 12 amino acids. Germline CDR1 is LGHDT and CDR2 is YNNKEL (reference sequence). Trimming pared 3 bases from V and 2 bases from J, leaving 5 bases between. CDR3: CASSHAPYEQYF. DNA of the CDR3: TGTGCCAGCAGCCACGCCCCCTACGAGCAGTACTTC.

The genes are TRBV18 and TRBJ1-1; the D gene is possibly TRBD1 (5 bases). This CDR3 contains 15 residues. V was shortened by 3 bases and J by 1 base, with 12 bases between the two germline ends. Germline-derived CDR1 and CDR2 are KGHSH and LQKENI. The CDR3 nucleotides are TGTGCCAGCTCACCCCAGCAGGGTAGGAACACTGAAGCTTTCTTT. Protein sequence: CASSPQQGRNTEAFF.

This clonotype has only a few counts. The V and J genes are TRBV20-1 and TRBJ2-7; 10 nucleotides match TRBD2. The J segment lost 3 bases and the V segment lost 5 bases, leaving 7 bases of the junction unmatched. Germline V gives CDR1 DFQATT, CDR2 SNEGSKA (reference sequence). CDR3 length equals 14 residues. The CDR3 nucleotides read TGCAGTGCTCGACACAGCGGGAGGGTCTACGAGCAGTACTTC. It yields the protein CSARHSGRVYEQYF.

J is TRBJ2-7 and V is TRBV3-1; 9 positions agree with TRBD2. Germline V gene data show CDR1 as LGHDT and CDR2 as YNNKEL (reference sequence). V dropped 5 bases and J dropped 7; count of bases not matched to a gene: 3. This CDR3 has 12 amino acids. The DNA of the CDR3 is TGTGCCAGCAGCAGACTAGCGGAAGAGCAGTACTTC. This sequence encodes CASSRLAEEQYF.

The V and J genes are TRBV29-1 and TRBJ2-5; D may be TRBD1 (5 bases). This CDR3 spans 13 amino acids. Germline CDR1 reads SQVTM; CDR2 reads ANQGSEA. V was clipped by 4 bases and J by 2 bases, with 11 bases between them. The CDR3 DNA follows: TGCAGCGTTGTTCCCAGGGAACAAGAGACCCAGTACTTC. Translation: CSVVPREQETQYF.

V is TRBV20-1 and J is TRBJ2-1, with a tentative D call TRBD2 (6 bases). The CDR3 has 15 residues. V gave up 5 bases and J gave up 9 bases, with 23 bases separating them. Per the germline V gene, CDR1 is DFQATT and CDR2 is SNEGSKA (reference sequence). The CDR3 loop is CSAPWLGRDLSEQFF. In nucleotides, the CDR3 is TGCAGTGCTCCCTGGCTCGGGCGGGATTTGTCTGAGCAGTTCTTC.

This clonotype has a handful of counts. The rearrangement uses TRBV7-2 and TRBJ2-7; 7 bases match TRBD1. This CDR3 is 13 amino acids long. J gave up 3 bases and V 4 bases, and 3 bases lay outside the gene matches. Germline V gene sequence: CDR1 SGHTA, CDR2 FQGNSA. The chain's CDR3 is CASSSGQFYEQYF. The DNA of the CDR3 is TGTGCCAGCAGCTCGGGACAGTTCTACGAGCAGTACTTC.

V and J are TRBV7-9 and TRBJ2-5; possibly TRBD1 for D (6 bases). The V end lost 4 bases, the J end lost 0 bases, and 21 bases lay between the germline ends. The CDR3 covers 18 residues. Germline V lookup: CDR1 SEHNR, CDR2 FQNEAQ (reference sequence). The DNA for the CDR3 is TGTGCCAGCAGCTATCCCACGGCCGTAGGGGGAAACCAAGAGACCCAGTACTTC. It codes for CASSYPTAVGGNQETQYF.

The rearrangement joins TRBV20-1 to TRBJ1-2; no definite D call. Between the trimmed V and J ends, which lost 0 bases and 7 bases, there was a span of 6 bases. The CDR3 runs to 11 residues. In germline, CDR1 is DFQATT, CDR2 SNEGSKA (reference sequence). This CDR3 reads CSARDPTGYTF. DNA of the CDR3: TGCAGTGCTAGAGACCCCACTGGCTACACCTTC.

The chain's CDR3 is CASSSASGGFYEQYF. Here the CDR3 DNA reads TGTGCCAGCAGCTCTGCTAGCGGGGGTTTTTACGAGCAGTACTTC. The V and J genes are TRBV7-2 and TRBJ2-7, with TRBD2 matching over 10 bases. J was trimmed by 4 bases and V by 4 bases; bases with no gene match: 7. The CDR3 extends over 15 amino acids. In germline, CDR1 is SGHTA, CDR2 FQGNSA.

The chain uses TRBV4-1 and TRBJ2-5, with 14 nucleotides matching TRBD2. The DNA end is a closer match to TRBJ2-7, so the J assignment may be wrong. This CDR3 is 16 amino acids long. Germline CDR1 is MGHRA and CDR2 is YSYEKL. The CDR3 is CASSHGTSGGWYEQYF. In nucleotides, the CDR3 is TGCGCCAGCAGCCATGGGACTAGCGGGGGTTGGTACGAGCAGTACTTC.

This clonotype was picked up a small number of times. This chain links TRBV7-6 with TRBJ2-7; 8 bases agree with TRBD2. This CDR3 region has 14 residues. J was trimmed by 1 base and V by 8 bases; bases with no gene match: 7. Germline assignment: CDR1 SGHVS and CDR2 FNYEAQ. CDR3 DNA sequence: TGTGCCAGCTCAATCGGGAGGGATTCCTACGAGCAGTACTTC. This encodes CASSIGRDSYEQYF.

This clonotype has only one observation. The chain carries TRBV2 and TRBJ2-4; the D gene is possibly TRBD2 (6 bases). Gene TRBJ2-7 matches the end of the DNA better, so the J call may be wrong. The CDR3 covers 14 residues. Germline loops: CDR1 SNHLY, CDR2 FYNNEI. Here the CDR3 reads CASRWRDGSYEQYF. The CDR3 DNA sequence: TGTGCCAGCAGATGGCGGGACGGTTCCTACGAGCAGTACTTC.

The chain carries TRBV9 and TRBJ1-5, with a weak D call TRBD1 (5 bases). V dropped 0 bases and J dropped 2 bases, with 12 bases sitting between them. This CDR3 contains 16 residues. Germline assignment: CDR1 SGDLS and CDR2 YYNGEE. Written as DNA, the CDR3 is TGTGCCAGCAGCGTAGACGCAGGGTTCGGCAATCAGCCCCAGCATTTT. Translated: CASSVDAGFGNQPQHF.

This chain joins TRBV21-1 and TRBJ2-5; TRBD2, the D gene given by the table, was not confirmed from the DNA. TRBV21-1 is annotated as a pseudogene. The CDR3 totals 17 residues. DNA of the CDR3: TGTGCCAGCAGCAAACGAATGGTAGCGGGAGTTCAAGAGACCCAGTACTTC. Protein: CASSKRMVAGVQETQYF.

This rearrangement joins TRBV15 to TRBJ2-5; TRBD1 matches at 7 bases. V shed 1 base and J 2 bases; nucleotides not matched to a gene: 16. This CDR3 has 19 residues. Germline V gene sequence: CDR1 LNHNV, CDR2 YYDKDF (reference sequence). The CDR3 coding sequence is TGTGCCACCAGCAGAGCCGAAGTTCGGGACAGTCAATTACAAGAGACCCAGTACTTC. This translates into CATSRAEVRDSQLQETQYF.

The chain employs TRBV5-1 and TRBJ2-1, with TRBD1 identical over 11 bases. This CDR3 contains 15 residues. Per germline, CDR1 SGHRS and CDR2 YFSETQ. The ends lost 4 bases at V and 8 bases at J; junction bases unmatched: 8. CDR3 amino acids: CASSPGQGALDEQFF. CDR3 coding DNA: TGCGCCAGCAGCCCCGGACAGGGGGCGTTGGATGAGCAGTTCTTC.